Listed below are T cell receptor beta chains from one sample, sequenced in a study of response to subunit inactivated influenza vaccine. TCRdb re-called the RT-PCR reads through MiXCR, storing one row per CDR3 protein. The table records roughly 700,000 distinct CDR3 sequences, approximately 15% of them present only once. Sequencing was performed on PBMCs from blood, taken about 11 days after vaccination. Source of these receptors: a man aged 50 to 60 who received an inactivated influenza vaccine. CDR3s leave out the opening cysteine and the closing phenylalanine or tryptophan. Each record gives: V gene, CDR3 protein.

>TRBV30
AWTGNYGYT
>TRBV6-1
ASRFSLGQGHTGELF
>TRBV6-2/TRBV6-3
ASKEAPRHYEQY
>TRBV18
ASSRTGARGYT
>TRBV27
ASSFSTGFQETQY
>TRBV11-2
ASSLSQGSGNTIY
>TRBV6-5
ASSLVAWAGGSTDTQY
>TRBV7-9
ASSYDLTNSYNEQF
>TRBV7-2
ASSPGIAASHEQF
>TRBV10-3
AIRQGEETQY
>TRBV27
ASSPPGLAGGAGELF
>TRBV12-3/TRBV12-4
ASSSQVIGYT
>TRBV4-3
ASSQDWGRGEKLF
>TRBV20-1
SARTPRDQPQH
>TRBV20-1
SARTTTFSGNTIY
>TRBV5-1
ASSPQGTGGSYGYT
>TRBV28
ASSPGHQETQY
>TRBV13
ASRARGSSYEQY
>TRBV11-2
ASSLTTGAGNTIY
>TRBV9
ASSVAVERGANVLT
>TRBV5-1
ASSLDFINYGYT
>TRBV10-3
AIGLDRRESVNTGELF
>TRBV5-1
ASLRDPRKGTEAF
>TRBV18
ASSPDLTSTDTQY
>TRBV5-6
ASSLAGGGGYEQY
>TRBV7-6
ASSREQGAGFYNEQF
>TRBV12-3/TRBV12-4
ASSSGTRAGTQY
>TRBV5-1
ASSLDSARYYGYT
>TRBV5-6
ASSLEGISGNTIY
>TRBV5-1
ASSLASGTGSTEAF
>TRBV5-1
ASSLRGAATEAF
>TRBV20-1
SASAQLNQETQY
>TRBV20-1
SASAPNQPQH
>TRBV29-1
SVGDGSAYEQY
>TRBV7-2
ASSITRLTYGYT
>TRBV5-5
ASSHDRGASYEQY
>TRBV24-1
ATSDRIWDRSYNEQF
>TRBV25-1
ASSEAGSYGYT
>TRBV10-3
AISEEKGRIGSYNEQF
>TRBV20-1
SATRGSLLETQY
>TRBV4-3
ASSQDLLRWADGSSPLH
>TRBV18
ASSPYRDSYNEQF
>TRBV6-2/TRBV6-3
ASSYSLGLAEETQY
>TRBV10-1
ASSETSDREAF
>TRBV12-3/TRBV12-4
ASSQRLGDTDTQY
>TRBV28
ASIQGGRIYEQY
>TRBV29-1
SVEDLGQGNSEQY
>TRBV7-9
ASSFKYNEQF
>TRBV12-3/TRBV12-4
ASSFDSLNYGYT
>TRBV7-8
ASSPAGFTDTQY
>TRBV6-5
ASSYLTRVASSNEQF
>TRBV5-1
ASSRAGGRPGELF
>TRBV5-6
ASSSPGTMGGQETQY
>TRBV3-1
ASSQGGGQY